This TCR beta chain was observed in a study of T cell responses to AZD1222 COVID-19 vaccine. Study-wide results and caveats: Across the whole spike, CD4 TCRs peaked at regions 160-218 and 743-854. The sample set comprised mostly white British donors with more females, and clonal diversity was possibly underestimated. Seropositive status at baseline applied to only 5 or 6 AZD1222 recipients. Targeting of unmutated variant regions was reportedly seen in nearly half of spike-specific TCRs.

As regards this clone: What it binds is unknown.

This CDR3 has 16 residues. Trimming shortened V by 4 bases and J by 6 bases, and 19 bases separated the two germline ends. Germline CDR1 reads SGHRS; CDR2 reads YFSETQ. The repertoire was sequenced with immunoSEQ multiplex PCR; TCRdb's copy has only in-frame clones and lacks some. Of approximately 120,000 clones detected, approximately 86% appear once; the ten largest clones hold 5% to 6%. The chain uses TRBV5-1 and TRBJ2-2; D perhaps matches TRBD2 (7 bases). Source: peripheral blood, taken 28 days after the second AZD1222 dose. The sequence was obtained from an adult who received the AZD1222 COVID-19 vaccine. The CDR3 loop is CASSNTRGRAAGELFF. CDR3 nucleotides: TGCGCCAGCAGCAACACTAGGGGGAGGGCCGCCGGGGAGCTGTTTTTT. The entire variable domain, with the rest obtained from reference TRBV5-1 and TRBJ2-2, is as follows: KAGVTQTPRYLIKTRGQQVTLSCSPISGHRSVSWYQQTPGQGLQFLFEYFSETQRNKGNFPGRFSGRQFSNSRSEMNVSTLELGDSALYLCASSNTRGRAAGELFFGEGSRLTVL.